One sample yielded the 20 T cell receptor beta chains listed below, sequenced in a study of blood T cell repertoires in COVID-19. Clones were sequenced by immunoSEQ multiplex PCR, and TCRdb holds only the in-frame ones, with some missing. The sample includes roughly 250,000 clones, roughly 91% of them seen just once. Sequenced material: PBMCs or T cells enriched from blood (not recorded which). The receptor set was obtained from a middle-aged woman with acute COVID-19.

CDR3 bases: TGTGCCAGCAGCCGACTAGCGGGAGGGCAGAATGAGCAGTTCTTC. Protein: CASSRLAGGQNEQFF. The gene calls are TRBV6-2 or TRBV6-3 and TRBJ2-1; 14 bases line up with TRBD2. This CDR3 has 15 amino acids. Germline lookup yields CDR1 MNHEY and CDR2 SVGEGT. Trimming took 6 bases from V and 7 from J; bases not matched to a gene: 5.

This clone was seen only a few times. V is TRBV29-1 and J is TRBJ2-2; D gene ambiguous. Germline CDR1 is SQVTM and CDR2 is ANQGSEA. Trimming cost V 7 bases and J 0 bases, with 15 bases left between them. CDR3 length: 15 residues. This CDR3 reads CSATVQYANTGELFF. The CDR3 bases are TGCAGCGCAACAGTACAGTACGCGAACACCGGGGAGCTGTTTTTT.

V usage is TRBV4-1 and J usage is TRBJ2-2; 8 bases agree with TRBD1. Trimming at V came to 1 base and at J to 5 bases, leaving 6 bases not matched to a gene. Germline lookup yields CDR1 MGHRA and CDR2 YSYEKL. This CDR3 has 16 amino acids. CDR3 nucleotide sequence: TGCGCCAGCAGCCAAGGACAGGGGAAGGGGACCGGGGAGCTGTTTTTT. Its protein is CASSQGQGKGTGELFF.

V usage is TRBV4-1 and J usage is TRBJ2-7; tentative D call: TRBD2 (5 bases). This CDR3 is built from 15 residues. Germline assignment: CDR1 MGHRA and CDR2 YSYEKL. V was trimmed by 1 base and J by 2 bases, leaving 12 bases between them. The CDR3 nucleotides are TGCGCCAGCAGCCAAGGGGCGAGCGGAGCCTACGAGCAGTACTTC. As protein: CASSQGASGAYEQYF.

The V gene is TRBV2, the J gene TRBJ2-7, with 7 bases that match TRBD2. The CDR3 is 15 amino acids. With V trimmed by 1 base and J by 1 base, 4 bases remained unmatched. CDR1 is SNHLY and CDR2 is FYNNEI in the germline V gene. The DNA for the CDR3 is TGTGCCAGCAGTGAAGGGCGGGGGAGGTCCTACGAGCAGTACTTC. As protein: CASSEGRGRSYEQYF.

The chain has TRBV5-1 and TRBJ2-3; TRBD1 is a possible D gene (5 bases). CDR1 and CDR2 (germline): SGHRS, YFSETQ. This CDR3 contains 15 residues. Trimming took off 1 base at V and 1 base at J, with 10 bases between the two ends. CDR3 in amino acids: CASSLLGRGTDTQYF. The DNA of the CDR3 is TGCGCCAGCAGCTTGCTGGGCAGGGGCACAGATACGCAGTATTTT.

The chain is built from TRBV7-2 and TRBJ1-1, with 10 bases aligning to TRBD1. Germline values: CDR1 SGHTA, CDR2 FQGNSA. The length of the CDR3 is 13 residues. Trimming took 5 bases from V and 7 from J; bases not matched to a gene: 4. The CDR3 nucleotides are TGTGCCAGCAGCCCGTGGACAGGGGGTGAAGCTTTCTTT. Its protein product is CASSPWTGGEAFF.

This rearrangement joins TRBV7-9 to TRBJ2-1; TRBD2 might be the D (7 bases). Germline values: CDR1 SEHNR, CDR2 FQNEAQ (reference sequence). Deletions cut 5 bases from V and 7 bases from J, with 15 bases between. The CDR3 sequence is 14 residues long. CDR3 in amino acids: CASSLGEGVNEQFF. The CDR3 DNA reads as TGTGCCAGCAGCCTCGGGGAGGGGGTTAATGAGCAGTTCTTC.

The rearrangement joins TRBV19 to TRBJ1-1; D perhaps matches TRBD1 (6 bases). CDR1 and CDR2 from the germline V gene are LNHDA and SQIVND (reference sequence). V shed 0 bases and J shed 0 bases, with 8 bases lying between them. This CDR3 has 15 amino acids. The CDR3 DNA reads TGTGCCAGTAGTATAGATAGGGGGATGAACACTGAAGCTTTCTTT. Its translation: CASSIDRGMNTEAFF.

J is TRBJ1-5 and V is TRBV19; D is ambiguous. Trimming took off 9 bases at V and 1 base at J, with 16 bases between the two ends. CDR1 is LNHDA, CDR2 SQIVND, per germline (reference sequence). The CDR3 has 15 residues. The CDR3: CASNRPGRSNQPQHF. The CDR3 DNA reads as TGTGCCAGCAATCGCCCGGGTAGGAGCAATCAGCCCCAGCATTTT.

The V gene is TRBV5-6, the J gene TRBJ2-1, with TRBD2 matching 16 bases. The CDR3 sequence is 18 residues long. V was pared by 4 bases and J by 1 base, with 5 bases of the junction left unmatched. The germline V gene has CDR1 SGHDT and CDR2 YYEEEE. The CDR3 DNA sequence: TGTGCCAGCAGCCCGGGACTAGCGGGGGGGCGGTCCTACAATGAGCAGTTCTTC. Translation gives CASSPGLAGGRSYNEQFF.

The V call is TRBV27, the J call TRBJ2-5; perhaps TRBD1 as D (5 bases). Germline loops: CDR1 MNHEY, CDR2 SMNVEV (reference sequence). Trimming stripped 3 bases from V and 3 bases from J, with 23 bases between. CDR3 length equals 18 residues. The CDR3, as DNA: TGTGCCAGCAGTTTGCCCGCCGAGACAGCCGCTGTTGAAGAGACCCAGTACTTC. Translating gives CASSLPAETAAVEETQYF.

In this sample, this clone turned up once. The rearrangement links TRBV28 to TRBJ1-3; 8 nucleotides align to TRBD1. In germline, CDR1 is MDHEN, CDR2 SYDVKM. Trimming at V came to 4 bases and at J to 2 bases, leaving 4 bases not matched to a gene. The CDR3 consists of 15 residues. The CDR3 DNA is TGTGCCAGCAGTTCTGCAGGGGGCCCTGGAAACACCATATATTTT. It specifies CASSSAGGPGNTIYF.

The gene calls are TRBV6-1 and TRBJ1-5, with 10 nucleotides matching TRBD1. V trimming: 4 bases; J trimming: 2 bases; junction bases outside the gene matches: 5. The CDR3 is made up of 16 amino acids. The germline V gene has CDR1 MNHNS and CDR2 SASEGT. The CDR3 protein is CASSVGQGIGNQPQHF. CDR3 DNA sequence: TGTGCCAGCAGTGTGGGACAGGGGATTGGCAATCAGCCCCAGCATTTT.

The CDR3 spells CASRRSNISSYEQYF. DNA of the CDR3: TGTGCCAGCAGACGGAGCAACATCTCCTCCTACGAGCAGTACTTC. The chain carries TRBV11-2 and TRBJ2-7; D uncertain. The V gene lost 6 bases and the J gene lost 0 bases, with 15 bases spanning the gap. This CDR3 is 15 amino acids long. Germline-derived CDR1 and CDR2 are SGHAT and FQNNGV. The whole variable domain, filled in from reference TRBV11-2 and TRBJ2-7, reads EAGVAQSPRYKIIEKRQSVAFWCNPISGHATLYWYQQILGQGPKLLIQFQNNGVVDDSQLPKDRFSAERLKGVDSTLKIQPAKLEDSAVYLCASRRSNISSYEQYFGPGTRLTVT.

The chain is built from TRBV6-1 and TRBJ1-2, with D uncertain. The CDR3 length is 16 residues. Trimming cost V 2 bases and J 0 bases, with 13 bases left between them. Germline V lookup: CDR1 MNHNS, CDR2 SASEGT. The DNA for the CDR3 is TGTGCCAGCAGTGAAAAAGAACGCCGGGCTAACTATGGCTACACCTTC. It translates to CASSEKERRANYGYTF.

The V call is TRBV7-6, the J call TRBJ2-1, with a tentative D call TRBD2 (5 bases). CDR1 is SGHVS, CDR2 FNYEAQ, per germline. Trimming pared 10 bases from V and 8 bases from J, leaving 12 bases between. The CDR3 totals 11 residues. The DNA for the CDR3 is TGTGCCACCAGAGAGGGCGATGAGCAGTTCTTC. This sequence encodes CATREGDEQFF.

V usage is TRBV11-2 and J usage is TRBJ2-7; 7 bases are shared with TRBD2. In germline, CDR1 is SGHAT, CDR2 FQNNGV. V shed 1 base and J 2 bases; nucleotides not matched to a gene: 11. The CDR3 loop spans 17 amino acids. This CDR3 reads CASSLGDRDYLAYEQYF. CDR3 sequence (DNA): TGTGCCAGCAGCTTAGGGGACCGGGACTACCTAGCCTACGAGCAGTACTTC.

The chain carries TRBV5-4 and TRBJ2-3; D possibly corresponds to TRBD2 (6 bases). The CDR3 is 14 residues long. V lost 7 bases to trimming and J lost 3 bases, with 15 bases between them. Germline V gene lookup returns CDR1 SGHNT and CDR2 YYREEE (reference sequence). The CDR3 loop reads CASGGPGMTDTQYF. CDR3 nucleotides: TGTGCCAGCGGAGGGCCGGGGATGACAGATACGCAGTATTTT.

The chain is built from TRBV7-3 and TRBJ2-3, with 7 bases identical to TRBD2. With 5 bases clipped from V and 2 bases from J, the junction kept 10 bases outside the gene matches. Germline CDR1 and CDR2: SGHTA and FQGTGA. The CDR3 is 16 amino acids. The CDR3 DNA follows: TGTGCCAGCAGCCGGGGAGGGCTAGCGGCCACAGATACGCAGTATTTT. Protein sequence: CASSRGGLAATDTQYF.